This T cell receptor (beta chain) was captured by sequencing in a study of blood T cell repertoires in COVID-19. Study-level background: Samples representing acute and convalescent COVID-19 were sourced from the United States, Italy and Spain.

CDR1 and CDR2 (germline): SEHNR, FQNEAQ (reference sequence). Losses at the gene ends were 6 bases for V and 2 bases for J; bases not matched to a gene: 6. The CDR3 extends over 15 amino acids. In the authors' workflow: Researchers report that nucleated cell counts were estimated from reference gene primer amplification. Clones were sequenced by immunoSEQ multiplex PCR, and TCRdb holds only the in-frame ones, with some missing. V and J calls and clone size are copied from that table; D and trimming were computed from the DNA. The sample contains 150,000 or so clones, around 87% of which appear only once.

This clonotype was obtained from an elderly man with acute or convalescent COVID-19. The chain recombines TRBV7-9 with TRBJ2-1; 8 nucleotides line up with TRBD1. Source material: peripheral blood. CDR3 amino acids: CASSSDRAAYNEQFF. In nucleotides, the CDR3 is TGTGCCAGCAGTTCGGACAGGGCAGCCTACAATGAGCAGTTCTTC.